This TCR beta chain was retrieved from a study of T cells generated in artificial thymic organoids (dated by TCRdb to 2015 to 2018). Regarding the research as a whole: TCR alpha and beta CDR3 repertoires of in vitro artificial thymic organoid-derived CD8 single positive T cells were compared with thymic and peripheral blood naive CD8 T cells. The displayed repertoire sequencing data were described as being representative of three independent experiments.

Per the germline V gene, SGHRS is the CDR1 and YFSETQ is the CDR2. The CDR3 measures 15 amino acids from cysteine to phenylalanine. The CDR3 DNA has 45 bases and is translated from base 1. To build artificial thymic organoids, human HSPCs were aggregated with MS5 murine stromal cells transduced with human DLL1, and the aggregates were cultured at an air-liquid interface. The cells used to seed the organoids were FACS-purified CD34+CD3- hematopoietic stem and progenitor cells from which residual T cells had been depleted. Serum-free RB27 medium, consisting of RPMI 1640 supplemented with B27, FLT3L, IL-7 and ascorbic acid, was used for organoid culture. Before RNA extraction, CD3+TCRalphabeta+CD8 single positive T cells from both organoids and thymus were sorted by FACS. For each sample, total RNA was purified from roughly 40,000 to 200,000 sorted cells using the RNeasy Micro kit, and RNA quality was assessed on an Agilent RNA 6000 Nano chip.

TCRalpha and TCRbeta libraries were amplified in separate semi-nested PCR reactions using Advantage 2 and reverse primers located in the TRAC or TRBC constant regions. The amount of total RNA used for first-strand cDNA synthesis ranged from roughly 3 to 500 ng. TCR cDNA libraries were generated by 5'-RACE using the SMARTer PCR cDNA Synthesis kit, with a poly-dT primer employed for first-strand synthesis. Each semi-nested reverse primer in the constant region carried a 5-nucleotide sample-specific barcode, and the resulting products were cleaned up with the Zymo DNA Clean and Concentrator-5 kit. Pools of up to ten barcoded samples were ligated to Illumina adaptors and sequenced on an Illumina MiSeq as 2 x 150 bp paired-end reads. For the original study's pipeline: Demultiplexed reads were aligned using BLAT against a custom library containing all human TRAV, TRAJ, TRBV, TRBD and TRBJ combinations from IMGT. The best BLAT hits were picked using pslCDnaFilter (-maxAligns=1, -ignoreIntrons), and custom Perl scripts were used to calculate clonotype frequencies. TCRdb trimmed public reads at Q25 via fastp, called clones via MiXCR and kept in-frame beta chains. Records with the same CDR3 protein are collapsed into one entry carrying the most frequent genes and DNA. For this entry, the V and J calls and clone size follow TCRdb and not the study's own pipeline. This sample is represented by more than 6,000 distinct CDR3 sequences; 20% to 30% of them were singletons. Together, the top ten hold 2.5% to 3.5% of the sample.

Points on this clonotype: It lacks a known antigen. Given a much more abundant clone one base away, this may be a read error.

Overall study outcomes, separate from this receptor: Organoid-derived T cells did not show skewed Valpha or Vbeta usage, which argues against unconventional lineages or clonal expansions being dominant. The TCR clonotype diversity of organoid-derived CD8 single positive T cells was physiological and comparable to that of naive CD8 T cells from thymus and blood.

The rearrangement combines TRBV5-1 with TRBJ2-6; the D gene could be TRBD1 or TRBD2, each one agreeing over 6 bases. This TCR came from a human donor who gave cord blood stem cells for thymic organoid culture, a cardiac surgery patient who gave postnatal thymus, or a blood donor (not recorded which). Sequencing was carried out using naive CD8+ T cells grown in artificial thymic organoids from cord blood stem and progenitor cells. Sample cell subset or site, as interpreted from the label and publication: CD3+TCRalphabeta+CD8SP T cells; for blood, CD45RO-CCR7+ naive CD8+ T cells. The DNA sequence is given as TGCGCCAGCAGCGCCCGGGGGCTTGGGGTCAACGTCCTGACTTTC. It is translated as CASSARGLGVNVLTF.